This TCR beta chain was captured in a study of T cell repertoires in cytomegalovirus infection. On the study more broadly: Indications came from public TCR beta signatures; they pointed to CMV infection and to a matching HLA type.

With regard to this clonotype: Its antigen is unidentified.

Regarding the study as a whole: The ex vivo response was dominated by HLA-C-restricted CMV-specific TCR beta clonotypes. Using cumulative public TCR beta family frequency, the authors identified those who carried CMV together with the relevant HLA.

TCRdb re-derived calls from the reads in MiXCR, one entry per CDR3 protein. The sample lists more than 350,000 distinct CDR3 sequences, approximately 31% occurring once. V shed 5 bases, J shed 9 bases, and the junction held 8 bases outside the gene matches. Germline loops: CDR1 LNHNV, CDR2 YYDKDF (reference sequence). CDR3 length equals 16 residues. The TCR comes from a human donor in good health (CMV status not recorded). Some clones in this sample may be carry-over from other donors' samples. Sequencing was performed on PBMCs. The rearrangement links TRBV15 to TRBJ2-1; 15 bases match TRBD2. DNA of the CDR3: TGTGCCACCAGCGGACTAGCGGGGGGGCTGGGGGGTGAGCAGTTCTTC. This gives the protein CATSGLAGGLGGEQFF.